The 8 T cell receptor beta chains below come from one sample, sequenced in a study of cytotoxic CD8 clonotypes in ibrutinib-treated CLL (dated by TCRdb to the early 2020s). The library was built by means of the immunoSEQ multiplex PCR assay. Not all clones reach the TCRdb copy of this immuneACCESS table, which keeps in-frame sequences only. Checked studies attribute under half of the gap to unresolved V genes and leave the rest unexplained. The sample table shows some 17,000 clones, and around 81% are seen once. The leading ten clones occupy about a sixth of the sample. The sequencing here drew on PBMCs, taken before ibrutinib treatment. The origin of the receptors is a human donor with chronic lymphocytic leukemia.

This clone was counted only a few times. V gene TRBV19 combines with J gene TRBJ2-1; TRBD2 matches at 12 bases. J was trimmed by 6 bases and V by 8 bases; bases with no gene match: 5. The germline gives CDR1 LNHDA, CDR2 SQIVND (reference sequence). CDR3 length equals 14 residues. This CDR3 is CASRGLAGSNEQFF. The CDR3 DNA follows: TGTGCCAGTCGAGGACTAGCGGGATCCAATGAGCAGTTCTTC.

The sample holds a few counts of this clone. The chain combines TRBV27 with TRBJ2-7; perhaps TRBD1 as D (5 bases). V lost 6 bases and J lost 2, with 17 bases in between. Germline CDR1 is MNHEY and CDR2 is SMNVEV (reference sequence). The CDR3 runs to 15 residues. CDR3: CASSRRQSETYEQYF. CDR3 sequence (DNA): TGTGCCAGCAGCCGGAGACAGAGTGAGACCTACGAGCAGTACTTC.

The gene calls are TRBV18 and TRBJ2-1; weak D call: TRBD2 (6 bases). Per the germline V gene, CDR1 is KGHSH and CDR2 is LQKENI. There are 14 residues in the CDR3. V gave up 6 bases and J gave up 1 base, with 10 bases separating them. The CDR3 sequence: CASSPEGSYNEQFF. The CDR3 coding sequence is TGTGCCAGCTCGCCGGAGGGATCCTACAATGAGCAGTTCTTC. The variable domain in full, with the rest retrieved from reference TRBV18 and TRBJ2-1, is NAGVMQNPRHLVRRRGQEARLRCSPMKGHSHVYWYRQLPEEGLKFMVYLQKENIIDESGMPKERFSAEFPKEGPSILRIQQVVRGDSAAYFCASSPEGSYNEQFFGPGTRLTVL.

This clone was recorded only once. The V call is TRBV6-1, the J call TRBJ2-1; D uncertain. Germline CDR1 and CDR2: MNHNS and SASEGT. The ends were cut back, 1 base at V and 5 bases at J, with 9 bases in the middle. The CDR3 sequence is 14 residues long. The CDR3 nucleotides are TGTGCCAGCAGTGAAGGTCGTCGGAACAATGAGCAGTTCTTC. Protein sequence: CASSEGRRNNEQFF.

The chain is built from TRBV7-2 and TRBJ2-2, with unresolved D. V dropped 5 bases and J dropped 6 bases, with 16 bases sitting between them. CDR1 and CDR2 (germline): SGHTA, FQGNSA. CDR3 length: 15 residues. The CDR3 DNA is TGTGCCAGCAGCACTGGGGTATGGCGGTCCGGGGAGCTGTTTTTT. Translating it yields CASSTGVWRSGELFF. Supplemented by reference TRBV7-2 and TRBJ2-2, the full variable domain reads GAGVSQSPSNKVTEKGKDVELRCDPISGHTALYWYRQSLGQGLEFLIYFQGNSAPDKSGLPSDRFSAERTGGSVSTLTIQRTQQEDSAVYLCASSTGVWRSGELFFGEGSRLTVL.

The chain uses TRBV21-1 and TRBJ2-4; the table's D call, TRBD1, has no DNA check behind it. TRBV21-1 represents a pseudogene. The CDR3 runs 18 residues. CDR3: CASSKGGRQGLAKNIQYF. The CDR3 DNA follows: TGTGCCAGCAGCAAAGGGGGGAGACAGGGCCTAGCCAAAAACATTCAGTACTTC.

The rearrangement joins TRBV11-3 to TRBJ2-7, with 9 bases lining up with TRBD1. The CDR3 sequence is 17 residues long. V dropped 1 base and J dropped 5; count of bases not matched to a gene: 12. Germline V lookup: CDR1 SGHNT, CDR2 YENEEA. CDR3 DNA sequence: TGTGCCAGCAGCTTAGGCCCGGGACAGGGTCTTTGCCACGAGCAGTACTTC. This encodes CASSLGPGQGLCHEQYF.

This clone was picked up one time. The gene calls are TRBV11-2 and TRBJ2-7; 9 bases agree with TRBD1. From germline, CDR1 is SGHAT and CDR2 FQNNGV. The CDR3 extends over 18 amino acids. The ends lost 5 bases at V and 4 bases at J; junction bases unmatched: 18. The CDR3 sequence: CASSRKLQTGTGWYEQYF. CDR3 nucleotides: TGTGCCAGCAGCCGAAAACTACAAACCGGGACAGGGTGGTACGAGCAGTACTTC.